This T cell receptor beta chain was observed in a study of monozygotic twins with inflammatory bowel disease. On this clonotype itself: Antigen: not known.

Germline V lookup: CDR1 SGHRS, CDR2 YFSETQ. The CDR3 runs 14 residues. TCRdb re-called the 5' RACE reads; one entry per CDR3 protein, DNA not given. Listed are approximately 110,000 distinct CDR3 sequences; under 15% falls within the top ten. Points from the study as a whole: Varied immunosuppressive treatments among patients may have increased repertoire variability.

This clonotype was sampled from a human donor with ulcerative colitis or Crohn's disease, or a healthy co-twin of an affected twin (not recorded which). This chain uses TRBV5-1 with TRBJ2-3; TCRdb picks TRBD2, but there is no DNA to check that call. Sequencing was done on a sample of blood. CDR3 sequence: CASRLAGGGDTQYF.